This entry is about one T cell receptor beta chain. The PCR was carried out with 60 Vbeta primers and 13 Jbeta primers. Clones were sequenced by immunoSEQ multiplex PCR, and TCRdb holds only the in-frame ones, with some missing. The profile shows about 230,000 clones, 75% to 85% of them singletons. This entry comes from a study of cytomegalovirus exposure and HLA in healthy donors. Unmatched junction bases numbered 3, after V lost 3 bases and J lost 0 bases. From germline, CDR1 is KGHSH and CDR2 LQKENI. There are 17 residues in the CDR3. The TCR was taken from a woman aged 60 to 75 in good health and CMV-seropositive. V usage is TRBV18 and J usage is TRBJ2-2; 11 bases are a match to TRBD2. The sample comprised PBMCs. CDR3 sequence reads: CASSPTSGVANTGELFF. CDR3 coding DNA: TGTGCCAGCTCACCGACTAGCGGGGTCGCGAACACCGGGGAGCTGTTTTTT.